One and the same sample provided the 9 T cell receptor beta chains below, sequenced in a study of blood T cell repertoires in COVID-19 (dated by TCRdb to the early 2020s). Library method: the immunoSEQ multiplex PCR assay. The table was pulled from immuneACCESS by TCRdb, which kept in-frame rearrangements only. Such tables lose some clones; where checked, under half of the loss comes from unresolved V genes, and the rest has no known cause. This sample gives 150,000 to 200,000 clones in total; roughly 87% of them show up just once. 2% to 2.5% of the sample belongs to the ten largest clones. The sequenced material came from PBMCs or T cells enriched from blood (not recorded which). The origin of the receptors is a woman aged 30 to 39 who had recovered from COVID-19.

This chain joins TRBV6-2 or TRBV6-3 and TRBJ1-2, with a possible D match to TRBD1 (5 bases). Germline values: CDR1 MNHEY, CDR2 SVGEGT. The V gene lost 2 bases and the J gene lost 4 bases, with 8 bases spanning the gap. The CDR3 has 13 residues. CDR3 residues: CASSYDSTYGYTF. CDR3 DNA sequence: TGTGCCAGCAGTTACGACAGCACCTATGGCTACACCTTC.

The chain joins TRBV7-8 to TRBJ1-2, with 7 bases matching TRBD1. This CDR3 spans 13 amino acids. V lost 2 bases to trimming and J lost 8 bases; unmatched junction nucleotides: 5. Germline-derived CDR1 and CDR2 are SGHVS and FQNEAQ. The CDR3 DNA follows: TGTGCCAGCAGCTTACCCGGGACAGTCGGCTACACCTTC. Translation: CASSLPGTVGYTF. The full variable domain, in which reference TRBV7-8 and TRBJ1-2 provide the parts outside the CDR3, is GAGVSQSPRYKVAKRGQDVALRCDPISGHVSLFWYQQALGQGPEFLTYFQNEAQLDKSGLPSDRFFAERPEGSVSTLKIQRTQQEDSAVYLCASSLPGTVGYTFGSGTRLTVV.

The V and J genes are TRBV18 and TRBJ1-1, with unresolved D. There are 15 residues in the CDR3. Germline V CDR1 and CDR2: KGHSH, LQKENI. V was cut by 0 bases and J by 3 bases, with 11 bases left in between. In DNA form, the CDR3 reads TGTGCCAGCTCACCACCAAGCGTCCAGTACACTGAAGCTTTCTTT. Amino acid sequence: CASSPPSVQYTEAFF.

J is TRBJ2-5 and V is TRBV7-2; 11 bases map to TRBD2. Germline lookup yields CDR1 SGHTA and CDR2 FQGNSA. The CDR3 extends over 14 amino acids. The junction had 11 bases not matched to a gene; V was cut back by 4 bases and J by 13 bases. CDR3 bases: TGTGCCAGCAGCTCTCCTAGCGGGGGGCTCCCTGGGTACTTC. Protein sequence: CASSSPSGGLPGYF.

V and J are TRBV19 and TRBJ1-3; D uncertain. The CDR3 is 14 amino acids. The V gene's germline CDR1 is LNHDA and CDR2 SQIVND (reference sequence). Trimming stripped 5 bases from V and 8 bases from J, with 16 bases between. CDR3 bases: TGTGCCAGTAGTCCAGATCGGAGGTGGGACACCATATATTTT. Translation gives CASSPDRRWDTIYF.

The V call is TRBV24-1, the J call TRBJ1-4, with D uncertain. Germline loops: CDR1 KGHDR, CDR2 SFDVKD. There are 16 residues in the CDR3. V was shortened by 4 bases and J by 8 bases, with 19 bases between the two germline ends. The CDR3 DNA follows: TGTGCCACCAGTGAGGACCCGGGATTTGGTCTGGAAAAACTGTTTTTT. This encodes CATSEDPGFGLEKLFF.

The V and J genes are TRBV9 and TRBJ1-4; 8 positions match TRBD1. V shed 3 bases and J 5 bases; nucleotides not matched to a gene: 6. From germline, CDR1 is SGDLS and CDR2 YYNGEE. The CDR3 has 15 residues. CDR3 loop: CASSAQDRVNEKLFF. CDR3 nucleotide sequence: TGTGCCAGCAGCGCCCAGGACAGGGTAAATGAAAAACTGTTTTTT.

The CDR3 protein is CASSLDGPTVPNEQFF. The CDR3 coding sequence is TGTGCCAGCAGCTTGGATGGTCCCACTGTTCCCAATGAGCAGTTCTTC. J is TRBJ2-1 and V is TRBV5-4; D ambiguous. Per germline, CDR1 SGHNT and CDR2 YYREEE (reference sequence). The V and J ends lost 0 bases and 6 bases respectively, with 16 bases between them. The CDR3 totals 16 residues.

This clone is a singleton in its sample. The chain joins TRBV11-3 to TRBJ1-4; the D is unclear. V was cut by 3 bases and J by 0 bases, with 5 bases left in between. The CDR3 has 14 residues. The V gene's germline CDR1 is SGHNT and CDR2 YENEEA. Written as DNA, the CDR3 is TGTGCCAGCAGCTTTCTTGCAACTAATGAAAAACTGTTTTTT. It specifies CASSFLATNEKLFF.